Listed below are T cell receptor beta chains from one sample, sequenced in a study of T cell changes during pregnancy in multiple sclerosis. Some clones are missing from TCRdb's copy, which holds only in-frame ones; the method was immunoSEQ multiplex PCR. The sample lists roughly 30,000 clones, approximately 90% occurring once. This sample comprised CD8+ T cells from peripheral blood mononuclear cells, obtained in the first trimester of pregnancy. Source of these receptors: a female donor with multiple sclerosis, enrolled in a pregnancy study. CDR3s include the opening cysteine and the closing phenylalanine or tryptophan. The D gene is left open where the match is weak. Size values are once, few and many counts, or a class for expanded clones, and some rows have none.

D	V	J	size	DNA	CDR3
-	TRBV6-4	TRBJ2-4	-	TGTGCCAGCAGTGACCCGGGAACCAAAAACATTCAGTACTTC	CASSDPGTKNIQYF
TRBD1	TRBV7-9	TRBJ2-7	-	TGTGCCAGCAGCTTCTCGAACAGGGGTCGCTCCTACGAGCAGTACTTC	CASSFSNRGRSYEQYF
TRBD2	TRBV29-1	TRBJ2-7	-	TGCAGCGTTGGAGCCGGACTAGCGGGAGGGGCCTACGAGCAGTACTTC	CSVGAGLAGGAYEQYF
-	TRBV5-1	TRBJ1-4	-	TGCGCCAGCAGCTTGATTGGGGGGTCTGAAAAACTGTTTTTT	CASSLIGGSEKLFF
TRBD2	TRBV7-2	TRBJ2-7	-	TGTGCCAGCAGCTCCAGCGGGAGGAGCTCCTACGAGCAGTACTTC	CASSSSGRSSYEQYF
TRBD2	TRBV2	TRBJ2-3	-	TGTGCCAGCACTTTGACTAGCGGGGCTAGCACAGATACGCAGTATTTT	CASTLTSGASTDTQYF
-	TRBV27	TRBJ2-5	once	TGTGCCAGCAGTTTATCGTCGCCAGGGTTAAAAGAGACCCAGTACTTC	CASSLSSPGLKETQYF
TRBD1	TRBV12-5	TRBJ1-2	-	TGTGCTAGTGGTTTGGGGCGCTACCCTCAGGGGGTCTATGGCTACACCTTC	CASGLGRYPQGVYGYTF
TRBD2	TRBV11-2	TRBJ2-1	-	TGTGCCAGCAGCTTGACGGGACTAGGCTCCTACAATGAGCAGTTCTTC	CASSLTGLGSYNEQFF
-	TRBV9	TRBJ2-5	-	TGTGCCAGCAGCGTAGGAACAGAAGAAGAGACCCAGTACTTC	CASSVGTEEETQYF
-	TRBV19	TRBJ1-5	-	TGTGCCAGTGATGACAGTCGGGTGGATCAGCCCCAGCATTTT	CASDDSRVDQPQHF